Given below is one T cell receptor (beta chain) in context. CDR3 length: 14 residues. Trimming took 6 bases from V and 4 from J; bases not matched to a gene: 7. In germline, CDR1 is MDHEN, CDR2 SYDVKM. This sample was taken from a study of blood T cell repertoires in COVID-19. Measured with immunoSEQ multiplex PCR; TCRdb has only the in-frame clones, and not every one. The sample lists approximately 140,000 clones; around 80% were seen once. V usage is TRBV28 and J usage is TRBJ1-2; 8 bases are a match to TRBD1. The source is a man in his fifties or sixties with acute or convalescent COVID-19. The material sequenced was peripheral blood. The CDR3 nucleotides are TGTGCCAGCAGATCATGGGACAGGCTCTATGGCTACACCTTC. This sequence encodes CASRSWDRLYGYTF.